This T cell receptor beta chain was sequenced in a study of OX40 agonist ivuxolimab in advanced cancers. About the research overall: Treatment received earlier with anti-PD-1, anti-PD-L1 or anti-CTLA-4 agents was allowed, and around 36% had some. Notes on the study in general: Among the lowest levels of clonal expansion were found in partial responders at 0.1-3.0 mg/kg. Researchers report that CD8+ T cells had, on average, more expanded clones than CD4+. Within 6 weeks, CD4+ and CD8+ blood T cells expanded clonally at 0.1 to 3.0 mg/kg.

For this clone: The antigen is unknown. Other DNA sequences from this sample encode an identical CDR3 as well.

Only in-frame clones appear in the TCRdb table, and some are missing; sequencing was by immunoSEQ multiplex PCR. The sample consists of about 19,000 clones, roughly 71% of them appearing once. This clonotype was sampled from an adult with an advanced solid tumor such as melanoma, head and neck, liver or kidney cancer. The sequences come from CD4+ or CD8+ T cells sorted from blood, collected in a trial of the OX40 agonist ivuxolimab.

The DNA of the CDR3 is TGCGCCAGCAGCCAAGAGGGACGGTCCACCTACGAGCAGTACTTC. Translated, it gives CASSQEGRSTYEQYF. The V gene is TRBV4-1, the J gene TRBJ2-7; D may correspond to TRBD1 or TRBD2 (5 bases each). Trimming pared 0 bases from V and 2 bases from J, leaving 11 bases between. This CDR3 spans 15 amino acids. The V gene's germline CDR1 is MGHRA and CDR2 YSYEKL.